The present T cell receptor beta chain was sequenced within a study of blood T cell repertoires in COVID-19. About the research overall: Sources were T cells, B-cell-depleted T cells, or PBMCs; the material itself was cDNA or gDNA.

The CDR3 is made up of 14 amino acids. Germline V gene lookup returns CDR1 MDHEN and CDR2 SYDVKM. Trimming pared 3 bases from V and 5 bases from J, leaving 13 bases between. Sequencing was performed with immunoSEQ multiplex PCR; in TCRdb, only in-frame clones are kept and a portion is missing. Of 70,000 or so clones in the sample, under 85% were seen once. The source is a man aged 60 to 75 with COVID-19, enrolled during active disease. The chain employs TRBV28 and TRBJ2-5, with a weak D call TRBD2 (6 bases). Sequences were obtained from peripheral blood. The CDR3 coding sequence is TGTGCCAGCAGTTTGGTGTCGGGGGTGGAGACCCAGTACTTC. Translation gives CASSLVSGVETQYF.